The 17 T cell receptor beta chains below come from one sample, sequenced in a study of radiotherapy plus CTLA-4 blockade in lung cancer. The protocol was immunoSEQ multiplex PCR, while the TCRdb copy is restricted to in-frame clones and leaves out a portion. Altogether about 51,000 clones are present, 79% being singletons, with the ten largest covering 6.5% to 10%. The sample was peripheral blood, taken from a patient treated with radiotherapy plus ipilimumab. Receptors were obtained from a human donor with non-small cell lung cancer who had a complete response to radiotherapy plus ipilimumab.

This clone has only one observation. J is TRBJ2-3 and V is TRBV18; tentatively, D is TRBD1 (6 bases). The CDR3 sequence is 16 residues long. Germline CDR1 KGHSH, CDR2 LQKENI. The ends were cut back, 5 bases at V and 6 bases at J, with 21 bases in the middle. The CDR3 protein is CASSSRTRGIWDTQYF. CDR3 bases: TGTGCCAGCTCATCGCGGACAAGGGGGATTTGGGATACGCAGTATTTT.

The CDR3 region is CASSSLGLAGRETQYF. The CDR3 nucleotides are TGTGCCAGCAGTTCCCTGGGACTAGCGGGGCGGGAGACCCAGTACTTC. The V call is TRBV6-9, the J call TRBJ2-5, with 13 bases that match TRBD2. J gave up 5 bases and V 4 bases, and 7 bases lay outside the gene matches. The CDR3 has 16 amino acids. In germline, CDR1 is MNHGY, CDR2 SVAAGI.

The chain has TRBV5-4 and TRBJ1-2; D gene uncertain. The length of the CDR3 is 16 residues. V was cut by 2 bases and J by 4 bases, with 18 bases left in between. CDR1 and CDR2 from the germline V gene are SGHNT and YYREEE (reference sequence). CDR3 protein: CASSFGMGISLYGYTF. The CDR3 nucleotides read TGTGCCAGCAGCTTTGGTATGGGCATCTCCCTCTATGGCTACACCTTC.

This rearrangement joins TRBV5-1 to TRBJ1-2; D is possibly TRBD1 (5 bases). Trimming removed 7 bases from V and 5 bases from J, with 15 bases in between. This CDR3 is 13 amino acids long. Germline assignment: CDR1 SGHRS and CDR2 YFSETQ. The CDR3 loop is CASQDGGGYGYTF. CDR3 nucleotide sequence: TGCGCCAGCCAGGACGGCGGGGGTTATGGCTACACCTTC.

Here the CDR3 reads CASSPRMGSYGYTF. CDR3 in DNA: TGTGCCAGCAGCCCCCGGATGGGGAGCTATGGCTACACCTTC. This chain joins TRBV14 and TRBJ1-2, with D hard to call. The germline V gene has CDR1 SGHDN and CDR2 FVKESK. This CDR3 comprises 14 residues. Trimming took off 4 bases at V and 4 bases at J, with 13 bases between the two ends.

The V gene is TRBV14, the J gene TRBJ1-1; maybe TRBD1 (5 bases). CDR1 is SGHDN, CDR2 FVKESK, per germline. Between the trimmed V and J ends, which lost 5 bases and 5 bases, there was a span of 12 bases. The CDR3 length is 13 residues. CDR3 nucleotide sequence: TGTGCCAGCAGCACGGGACTACAAACTGAAGCTTTCTTT. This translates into CASSTGLQTEAFF.

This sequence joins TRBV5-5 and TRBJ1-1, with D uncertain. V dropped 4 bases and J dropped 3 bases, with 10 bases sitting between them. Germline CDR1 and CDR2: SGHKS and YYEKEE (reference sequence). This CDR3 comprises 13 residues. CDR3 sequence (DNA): TGTGCCAGCAGCCCGACGGGAGACACTGAAGCTTTCTTT. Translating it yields CASSPTGDTEAFF. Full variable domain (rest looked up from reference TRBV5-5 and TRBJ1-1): DAGVTQSPTHLIKTRGQQVTLRCSPISGHKSVSWYQQVLGQGPQFIFQYYEKEERGRGNFPDRFSARQFPNYSSELNVNALLLGDSALYLCASSPTGDTEAFFGQGTRLTVV.

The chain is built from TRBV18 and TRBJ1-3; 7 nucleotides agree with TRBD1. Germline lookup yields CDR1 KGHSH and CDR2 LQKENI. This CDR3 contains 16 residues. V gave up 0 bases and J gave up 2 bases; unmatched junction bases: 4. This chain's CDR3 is CASSPPSQGAGNTIYF. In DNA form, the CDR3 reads TGTGCCAGCTCACCACCGAGTCAGGGGGCTGGAAACACCATATATTTT.

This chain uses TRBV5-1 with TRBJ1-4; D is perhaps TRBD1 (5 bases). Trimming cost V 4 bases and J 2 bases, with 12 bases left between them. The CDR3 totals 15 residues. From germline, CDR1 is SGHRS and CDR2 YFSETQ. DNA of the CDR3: TGCGCCAGCAGCGGGGGGATGGGGACTAATGAAAAACTGTTTTTT. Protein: CASSGGMGTNEKLFF. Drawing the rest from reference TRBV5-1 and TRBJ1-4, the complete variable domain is KAGVTQTPRYLIKTRGQQVTLSCSPISGHRSVSWYQQTPGQGLQFLFEYFSETQRNKGNFPGRFSGRQFSNSRSEMNVSTLELGDSALYLCASSGGMGTNEKLFFGSGTQLSVL.

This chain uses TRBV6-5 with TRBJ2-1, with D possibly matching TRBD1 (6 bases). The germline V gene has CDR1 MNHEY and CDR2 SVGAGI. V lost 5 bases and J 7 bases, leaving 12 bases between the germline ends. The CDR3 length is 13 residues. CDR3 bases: TGTGCCAGCAGTCTGGACAGCACGAATGAGCAGTTCTTC. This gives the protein CASSLDSTNEQFF.

The CDR3 sequence is CASSAGTALEKLFF. CDR3 coding DNA: TGTGCCAGCAGCGCCGGGACAGCGCTTGAAAAACTGTTTTTT. The chain recombines TRBV9 with TRBJ1-4; TRBD1 agrees at 7 bases. With 3 bases clipped from V and 7 bases from J, the junction kept 6 bases outside the gene matches. The length of the CDR3 is 14 residues. Germline CDR1 and CDR2: SGDLS and YYNGEE.

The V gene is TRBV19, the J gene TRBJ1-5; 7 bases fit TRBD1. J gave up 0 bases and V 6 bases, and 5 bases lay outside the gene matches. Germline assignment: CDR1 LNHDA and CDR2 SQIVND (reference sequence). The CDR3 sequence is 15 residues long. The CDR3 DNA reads TGTGCCAGTAGACTCGAGGGGGCTAGCAATCAGCCCCAGCATTTT. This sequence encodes CASRLEGASNQPQHF.

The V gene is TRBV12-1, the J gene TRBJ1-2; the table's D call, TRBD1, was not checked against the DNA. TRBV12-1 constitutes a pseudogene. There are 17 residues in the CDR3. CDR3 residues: CASSPRQGAVGCYGYTF. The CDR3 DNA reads TGTGCCAGCAGCCCTAGACAGGGGGCGGTCGGGTGCTATGGCTACACCTTC.

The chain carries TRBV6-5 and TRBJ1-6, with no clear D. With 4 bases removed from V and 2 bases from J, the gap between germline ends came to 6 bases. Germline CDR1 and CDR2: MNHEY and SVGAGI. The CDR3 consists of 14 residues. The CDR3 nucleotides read TGTGCCAGCAGTTGGGCCCCCTATAATTCACCCCTCCACTTT. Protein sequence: CASSWAPYNSPLHF.

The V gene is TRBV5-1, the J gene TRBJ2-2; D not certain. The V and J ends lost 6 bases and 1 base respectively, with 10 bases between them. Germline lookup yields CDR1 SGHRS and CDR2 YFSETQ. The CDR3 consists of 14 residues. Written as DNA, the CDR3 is TGCGCCAGCAACTCCCTAGGGAACACCGGGGAGCTGTTTTTT. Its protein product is CASNSLGNTGELFF.

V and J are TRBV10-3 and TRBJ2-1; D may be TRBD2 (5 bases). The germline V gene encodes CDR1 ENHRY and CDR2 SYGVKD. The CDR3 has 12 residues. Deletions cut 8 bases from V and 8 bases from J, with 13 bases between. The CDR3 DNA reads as TGTGCCATCGCAGGAGGAAGCGATGAGCAGTTCTTC. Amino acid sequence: CAIAGGSDEQFF.

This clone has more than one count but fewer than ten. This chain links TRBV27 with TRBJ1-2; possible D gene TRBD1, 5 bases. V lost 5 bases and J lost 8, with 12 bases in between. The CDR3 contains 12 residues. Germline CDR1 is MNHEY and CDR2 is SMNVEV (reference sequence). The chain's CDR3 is CASSNSRGGYTF. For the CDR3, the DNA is TGTGCCAGCAGTAATTCTCGGGGGGGCTACACCTTC.